The 15 T cell receptor beta chains presented below share a single source sample, sequenced in a study of cytomegalovirus exposure and HLA in healthy donors (dated by TCRdb to 2017 to 2019). Library preparation was by the immunoSEQ multiplex PCR assay. For the multiplex PCR, a mixture combining 60 forward primers for TCR Vbeta segments and 13 reverse primers for TCR Jbeta segments was used. Imported from immuneACCESS, the table was reduced by TCRdb to in-frame sequences with V and J called. These copies leave out some clones; in studies compared against another copy, an unresolved V gene accounts for under half, and the cause of the remainder is not known. For this sample the table gives nearly 200,000 clones, of which 87% were detected only once. Over 1% of the sample belongs to the ten largest clones. Sequencing input: PBMCs. All receptors come from a man younger than 45 in good health and CMV-seronegative.

This clone has a single count. CDR3: CASTTGSGDTQYF. Written as DNA, the CDR3 is TGTGCCAGCACGACTGGTAGTGGAGATACGCAGTATTTT. This rearrangement joins TRBV5-8 to TRBJ2-3, with unresolved D. Trimming left V 6 bases short and J 5 bases short, with 13 bases between. The CDR3 has 13 residues. The germline V gene has CDR1 SGHTS and CDR2 YDEGEE.

The rearrangement joins TRBV28 to TRBJ1-1; 7 nucleotides agree with TRBD1. With V trimmed by 4 bases and J by 4 bases, 15 bases remained unmatched. The V gene's germline CDR1 is MDHEN and CDR2 SYDVKM. This CDR3 contains 17 residues. The chain's CDR3 is CASSSIGAGGKSTEAFF. The CDR3 DNA is TGTGCCAGCAGTTCTATCGGGGCAGGGGGTAAGTCCACTGAAGCTTTCTTT.

Turning to this clone: A junction boundary mismatches the germline segment, possibly from a read error. The V call is TRBV28, the J call TRBJ2-7; a possible D gene is TRBD2 (6 bases). Looked up from germline, CDR1 is MDHEN and CDR2 is SYDVKM. The CDR3 totals 11 residues. This CDR3 is CASSEGRDLFF. The CDR3 DNA is TGTGCCAGCAGTGAAGGGCGGGACCTCTTTTTC.

This chain joins TRBV10-3 and TRBJ2-1; the match to TRBD1 covers 9 bases. The CDR3 is 14 amino acids. V shed 11 bases, J shed 6 bases, and the junction held 11 bases outside the gene matches. Germline V gene sequence: CDR1 ENHRY, CDR2 SYGVKD. The CDR3 sequence is CAARQGGYPNEQFF. CDR3 sequence (DNA): TGTGCCGCCCGACAGGGGGGATACCCCAATGAGCAGTTCTTC.

This chain connects TRBV28 to TRBJ1-1; D unresolved. CDR1 is MDHEN and CDR2 is SYDVKM in the germline V gene. The CDR3 is 14 amino acids. V was cut by 1 base and J by 2 bases, with 8 bases left in between. The CDR3: CASSLLEDNTEAFF. CDR3 coding DNA: TGTGCCAGCAGTTTATTGGAGGATAACACTGAAGCTTTCTTT.

Details on this clone: At one end, the junction sequence differs from germline, possibly due to a read error. J is TRBJ2-2 and V is TRBV7-9, with 10 bases identical to TRBD2. Germline lookup yields CDR1 SEHNR and CDR2 FQNEAQ (reference sequence). This CDR3 contains 17 residues. Written as DNA, the CDR3 is TGTTCCAGCAGCTTTGGGCTAGCGGGGGTGAACACCGGGGAGCTGTTTTTT. Translating gives CSSSFGLAGVNTGELFF.

The chain carries TRBV27 and TRBJ2-7, with D possibly being TRBD2 (7 bases). Deletions cut 5 bases from V and 0 bases from J, with 14 bases between. In germline, CDR1 is MNHEY, CDR2 SMNVEV (reference sequence). The CDR3 runs 15 residues. The CDR3 here is CASSRGGWSSYEQYF. DNA for the CDR3: TGTGCCAGCAGTAGGGGGGGTTGGAGCTCCTACGAGCAGTACTTC.

V usage is TRBV7-9 and J usage is TRBJ2-4; TRBD2 is a possible D gene (5 bases). The V gene lost 5 bases and the J gene lost 6 bases, with 14 bases spanning the gap. The CDR3 is 14 residues long. Per germline, CDR1 SEHNR and CDR2 FQNEAQ (reference sequence). CDR3 residues: CASSGDRELNIQYF. For the CDR3, the DNA is TGTGCCAGCAGCGGCGACCGGGAACTAAACATTCAGTACTTC.

The CDR3 reads CASSLEGGKPTEAFF. In nucleotides, the CDR3 is TGCGCCAGCAGCTTGGAGGGAGGGAAGCCGACTGAAGCTTTCTTT. This chain joins TRBV5-1 and TRBJ1-1; D remains unclear. Looked up from germline, CDR1 is SGHRS and CDR2 is YFSETQ. The CDR3 extends over 15 amino acids. V was shortened by 0 bases and J by 5 bases, with 14 bases between the two germline ends.

This clone is a singleton in its sample. V usage is TRBV4-2 and J usage is TRBJ2-3, with D maybe TRBD2 (6 bases). The V gene lost 4 bases and the J gene lost 4 bases, with 9 bases spanning the gap. This CDR3 spans 13 amino acids. Germline CDR1 is LGHNA and CDR2 is YNFKEQ. The CDR3 spells CASSLGGADTQYF. For the CDR3, the DNA is TGTGCCAGCAGCCTCGGGGGTGCAGATACGCAGTATTTT.

This chain joins TRBV28 and TRBJ1-5; 7 nucleotides line up with TRBD1. The V and J ends lost 5 bases and 2 bases, in that order; junction bases with no gene match: 9. Germline CDR1 MDHEN, CDR2 SYDVKM. The CDR3 consists of 16 residues. The CDR3 loop reads CASSPPRDSRNQPQHF. CDR3 DNA sequence: TGTGCCAGCAGTCCCCCCCGGGACAGCCGCAATCAGCCCCAGCATTTT.

Written as DNA, the CDR3 is TGTGCCAGCAGACGGACAGGGACTCATGGCTACACCTTC. This translates into CASRRTGTHGYTF. The chain has TRBV28 and TRBJ1-2; TRBD1 agrees at 8 bases. The CDR3 totals 13 residues. Germline CDR1 is MDHEN and CDR2 is SYDVKM. The ends lost 6 bases at V and 6 bases at J; junction bases unmatched: 6.

The gene calls are TRBV7-2 and TRBJ1-4; TRBD1 aligns across 7 bases. Germline V gene lookup returns CDR1 SGHTA and CDR2 FQGNSA. Trimming removed 0 bases from V and 6 bases from J; junction bases left unmatched: 1. CDR3 length equals 14 residues. The CDR3 is CASSLAGGDEKLFF. DNA of the CDR3: TGTGCCAGCAGCTTAGCAGGGGGCGATGAAAAACTGTTTTTT. The whole variable domain, remainder taken from reference TRBV7-2 and TRBJ1-4, is GAGVSQSPSNKVTEKGKDVELRCDPISGHTALYWYRQSLGQGLEFLIYFQGNSAPDKSGLPSDRFSAERTGGSVSTLTIQRTQQEDSAVYLCASSLAGGDEKLFFGSGTQLSVL.

This chain connects TRBV27 to TRBJ2-3; possibly TRBD1 for D (6 bases). The V gene lost 2 bases and the J gene lost 2 bases, with 23 bases spanning the gap. The CDR3 covers 19 residues. CDR1 is MNHEY, CDR2 SMNVEV, per germline (reference sequence). The CDR3 DNA reads TGTGCCAGCAGTTTAACGGACAGACCCCCCATTTCTATCACAGATACGCAGTATTTT. Encoded protein: CASSLTDRPPISITDTQYF.

In its sample, this clone was seen once. V usage is TRBV5-1 and J usage is TRBJ1-4, with TRBD1 matching over 10 bases. CDR1 SGHRS and CDR2 YFSETQ come from the germline V gene. CDR3 size: 17 residues. The trim removed 5 bases at V and 0 bases at J, leaving 7 bases unmatched. The CDR3 nucleotides are TGCGCCAGCAGAATTTCCGGGACAGGGGCAACTAATGAAAAACTGTTTTTT. It specifies CASRISGTGATNEKLFF. Using reference TRBV5-1 and TRBJ1-4 for the parts outside the CDR3, the full variable domain is KAGVTQTPRYLIKTRGQQVTLSCSPISGHRSVSWYQQTPGQGLQFLFEYFSETQRNKGNFPGRFSGRQFSNSRSEMNVSTLELGDSALYLCASRISGTGATNEKLFFGSGTQLSVL.